A selection of T cell receptor beta chains follows, all from one sample in a study of blood T cell repertoires in COVID-19. Libraries were prepared by immunoSEQ multiplex PCR; TCRdb keeps only in-frame clonotypes and omits some of them. Among more than 250,000 clones listed, 83% were seen once. Material: peripheral blood. These receptors all come from a man between 60 and 75 years old who had recovered from COVID-19. CDR3s include the opening cysteine and the closing phenylalanine or tryptophan. A D gene is named only where the DNA matches it firmly. Clone size, where shown, is once, few, many, or a class for clones that have expanded.

TRBD1	-	TRBV5-4	TRBJ1-1	TGTGCCAGCAGCCCCGGGGGACAGGGGGACACTGAAGCTTTCTTT	CASSPGGQGDTEAFF
TRBD1	few	TRBV28	TRBJ1-3	TGTGCCAGCAGGGGCCGAAGGGACAGGGTTAAGAGCTCTGGAAACACCATATATTTT	CASRGRRDRVKSSGNTIYF
-	few	TRBV7-9	TRBJ2-1	TGTGCCAGCAGCCCATACAGGGTCGACAATGAGCAGTTCTTC	CASSPYRVDNEQFF
-	-	TRBV28	TRBJ1-1	TGTGCCAGCAGTTTATTTCAGCGTGAAGCTTTCTTT	CASSLFQREAFF
TRBD2	-	TRBV6-5	TRBJ2-1	TGTGCCAGCTATAGCGGGAGGGGAAATGAGCAGTTCTTC	CASYSGRGNEQFF
TRBD2	-	TRBV5-1	TRBJ2-7	TGCGCCAGCAGCTTGGTACTAGCGGGTTCGCCGTACTTC	CASSLVLAGSPYF
-	-	TRBV3-1/TRBV3-2	TRBJ2-7	TGTGCCAGCAGCCAGCGGGACGTCAGCTCCTACGAGCAGTACTTC	CASSQRDVSSYEQYF
TRBD1	-	TRBV18	TRBJ1-6	TGTGCCAGCTCACGGGACAGGGTCTCTTCACCCCTCCACTTT	CASSRDRVSSPLHF
-	-	TRBV12-3/TRBV12-4	TRBJ1-5	TGTGCCAGCAGTTTAACCCTAGTCCAGCCCCAGCATTTT	CASSLTLVQPQHF
-	-	TRBV2	TRBJ2-3	TGTGCCAGCACTGGGGAGGCCACAGATACGCAGTATTTT	CASTGEATDTQYF
TRBD1	few	TRBV29-1	TRBJ2-2	TGCAGCGCTTGGGTGGGACAGGGTTACACCGGGGAGCTGTTTTTT	CSAWVGQGYTGELFF
TRBD2	-	TRBV13	TRBJ2-1	TGTGCCAGCAGCCCCAGAGGCGGGGGGTACAATGAGCAGTTCTTC	CASSPRGGGYNEQFF
TRBD1	-	TRBV6-5	TRBJ1-2	TGTGCCAGCAGTTGGGAGCCGGGACAGCTTGGCTACACCTTC	CASSWEPGQLGYTF
-	few	TRBV30	TRBJ2-3	TGTGCCTGGAGTAGTAGCCCAGATACGCAGTATTTT	CAWSSSPDTQYF
-	once	TRBV12-5	TRBJ1-3	TGTGCTAGTGGTTTGTCACCCTACAGGGTCCCTGGAAACACCATATATTTT	CASGLSPYRVPGNTIYF
TRBD1	-	TRBV5-1	TRBJ1-3	TGCGCCAGCAGCCTCGGACAGGCGAGCTCTGGAAACACCATATATTTT	CASSLGQASSGNTIYF
-	few	TRBV18	TRBJ1-1	TGTGCCAGCTCACCCCAGACAGGCAGAGGCACTGAAGCTTTCTTT	CASSPQTGRGTEAFF
TRBD1	-	TRBV9	TRBJ2-1	TGTGCCAGCAGCGTAGCGGGGACAGGTGGCGATGAGCAGTTCTTC	CASSVAGTGGDEQFF
-	-	TRBV28	TRBJ1-2	TGTGCCAGCAGTTTAATCTGGGGCGGAAATGGCTACACCTTC	CASSLIWGGNGYTF
TRBD1	-	TRBV3-1/TRBV3-2	TRBJ1-5	TGTGCCAGCAGTGGGGGACAGGGGATACAGCCCCAGCATTTT	CASSGGQGIQPQHF
TRBD2	-	TRBV27	TRBJ2-7	TGTGCCAGCAGCTCCCCAGGACTAGCGGGGCACTACGAGCAGTACTTC	CASSSPGLAGHYEQYF
-	-	TRBV5-5	TRBJ1-6	TGTGCCAGCAGCCGGGGAGGCTCGAGCTCCTATAATTCACCCCTCCACTTT	CASSRGGSSSYNSPLHF
-	few	TRBV5-1	TRBJ2-1	TGCGCCAGCAGCGAAACCGGGACTTCTTCCAATGAGCAGTTCTTC	CASSETGTSSNEQFF
TRBD1	-	TRBV28	TRBJ1-2	TGTGCCAGCAGTTCCATCGGACAGGCGGGATATGGCTACACCTTC	CASSSIGQAGYGYTF
TRBD1	-	TRBV5-1	TRBJ2-5	TGCGCCAGCAGCTTGGCCTCACAGGGGATCGGAGAGACCCAGTACTTC	CASSLASQGIGETQYF
-	-	TRBV7-9	TRBJ1-2	TGTGCCAGCCAGGAGGCGAGGAGTGCAGGCTACACCTTC	CASQEARSAGYTF
-	-	TRBV11-2	TRBJ2-4	TGTGCCAGCAGCCCTCTTAACATTCAGTACTTC	CASSPLNIQYF
-	-	TRBV7-6	TRBJ2-2	TGTGCCAGCAGCTTAGCGCCCGGGTCCGGGGAGCTGTTTTTT	CASSLAPGSGELFF
-	-	TRBV30	TRBJ2-4	TGTGCCTGGTCGACGGGGTCCAAAAACATTCAGTACTTC	CAWSTGSKNIQYF
TRBD1	once	TRBV3-1/TRBV3-2	TRBJ2-7	TGTGCCAGCCAGCTCTGGACAGGGAGCTACGAGCAGTACTTC	CASQLWTGSYEQYF
-	-	TRBV6-5	TRBJ2-5	TGTGCCAGTGGACTATTTGAGACCCAGTACTTC	CASGLFETQYF
-	-	TRBV30	TRBJ2-3	TGTGCCTGGAGTGGCGGGCGGCAAGGGACAGATACGCAGTATTTT	CAWSGGRQGTDTQYF
-	-	TRBV6-4	TRBJ2-2	TGTGCCAGCAGTGACTCCGGGACTAACACCGGGGAGCTGTTTTTT	CASSDSGTNTGELFF